This T cell receptor beta chain was sequenced in a study of CD39 and CD103 CD8 tumor-infiltrating T cells listed by TCRdb under 2018. In terms of the full investigation: Repertoire comparisons were shown for an HPV-positive HNSCC, an HPV-negative HNSCC, an ovarian cancer and a melanoma patient. Deep sequencing of TCRbeta CDR3 was used to compare the repertoires of CD8 TIL subsets, defined by CD103 and CD39, with those of peripheral memory CD8 T cells. What the research found in general, with its limitations: DP TIL clonotypes were rarely detected in blood or uninvolved lymph node, whereas DN TIL clonotypes were found to largely overlap with peripheral memory CD8 repertoires. DP CD8 TILs appeared more oligoclonal than DN and SP CD8 TILs and blood memory CD8 T cells, with top 30 clonotypes covering about 50-86%.

Genomic DNA was extracted with the DNeasy Blood and Tissue Kit from 10,000 to 100,000 sorted cells per subset. The immunoSEQ service sequenced and mapped the TCRbeta V-J or V-D-J regions, with each sample reaching coverage above 8x. As for the original processing: Analysis was limited to productive rearrangements exported from the immunoSEQ Analyzer platform, and clonality was evaluated on the 500 most abundant clones. The Morisita-Horn similarity index and the Jaccard index were used to quantify the overlap in repertoires between populations. In more than 5 cancer patients, Morisita-Horn similarity was measured between the TCR repertoires of CD8 T-cell subsets. The table was pulled from immuneACCESS by TCRdb, which kept in-frame rearrangements only. Such tables lose some clones; where checked, under half of the loss comes from unresolved V genes, and the rest has no known cause. V, J and clone size reflect that table, while D and trimming were determined from the DNA. The sample table lists over 15,000 clones, 90% to 95% of them with a count of one. The top ten clonotypes cover more than 3.5% of the sample.

Patients were not receiving therapy at sample collection, though earlier treatments ranged from chemotherapy, radiotherapy, surgery and immunotherapy to none. After thawing, cells went through T lymphocyte enrichment using a negative-selection kit, with EpCAM beads added for tumor-infiltrating lymphocytes. CD8+CD4-CD45RA- cells were sorted as memory CD8 T cells irrespective of CCR7 expression. Before analysis, peripheral blood mononuclear cells were isolated on a Ficoll-Paque PLUS gradient and cryopreserved. Populations were sorted on a FACSAria II to 98% to 99% purity, and the cell pellets were frozen for TCR sequencing without being cultured. Notes on this clone: The antigen this receptor binds is unknown. Base qualities are missing; no much larger clone stands one base away.

Specimen: CD8+ T cells sorted from blood. The label giving this sample's cell subset or site can be read as: total memory CD8 T cells (CD45RA-CCR7+/-) from blood or uninvolved lymph node. The source of this sequence is a human donor with head and neck squamous cell carcinoma.

Read as DNA, the sequence is TGTGCCAGCAGCCCGGACAGGTTCAGCTATGGCTACACCTTC. Its product reads: CASSPDRFSYGYTF. The sequence links TRBV7-3 to TRBJ1-2; 7 of the junction bases match TRBD1. CDR1 and CDR2, looked up from the germline V gene, are SGHTA and FQGTGA. After removal of 5 bases from V and 4 bases from J, the junction retains 7 bases not matched to a gene. There are 14 amino acids in the CDR3, from cysteine to phenylalanine inclusive. Left in the record is the CDR3 DNA by itself, 42 bases read in frame from the first base. Beyond the CDR3, the reference TRBV7-3 and TRBJ1-2 genes provide the residues; the full variable domain reads: GAGVSQTPSNKVTEKGKYVELRCDPISGHTALYWYRQSLGQGPEFLIYFQGTGAADDSGLPNDRFFAVRPEGSVSTLKIQRTERGDSAVYLCASSPDRFSYGYTFGSGTRLTVV.